The 24 T cell receptor beta chains below were found in one sample sequenced in a study of blood T cell repertoires in COVID-19. The table came from immunoSEQ multiplex PCR; TCRdb's copy has only in-frame clones and leaves some out. The data contain hundreds of thousands of clones, approximately 90% of them seen just once; the ten biggest clones take up about 2.2%. Sample: PBMCs or T cells enriched from blood (not recorded which). These receptors originate from a woman between 18 and 29 years old who had recovered from COVID-19.

The chain employs TRBV28 and TRBJ2-3; TRBD2 is a possible D gene (7 bases). The CDR3 is 15 amino acids. Germline V gene data show CDR1 as MDHEN and CDR2 as SYDVKM. The V end was cut by 10 bases, the J end by 2 bases, with 19 bases between. CDR3 nucleotides: TGTGCCACCCTTCCCGGGGGGCGGGACACAGATACGCAGTATTTT. This translates into CATLPGGRDTDTQYF. Full variable domain (outside the CDR3, taken from reference TRBV28 and TRBJ2-3): DVKVTQSSRYLVKRTGEKVFLECVQDMDHENMFWYRQDPGLGLRLIYFSYDVKMKEKGDIPEGYSVSREKKERFSLILESASTNQTSMYLCATLPGGRDTDTQYFGPGTRLTVL.

The rearrangement joins TRBV9 to TRBJ1-6; 9 bases align to TRBD1. With V trimmed by 3 bases and J by 7 bases, 11 bases remained unmatched. The CDR3 is 17 residues long. Germline-derived CDR1 and CDR2 are SGDLS and YYNGEE. The CDR3, as DNA: TGTGCCAGCAGCGAAGGTGGCGGACAGGGGTTCAATTCACCCCTCCACTTT. Translating it yields CASSEGGGQGFNSPLHF.

The chain links TRBV5-1 to TRBJ2-1, with D maybe TRBD2 (5 bases). The V and J ends lost 4 bases and 2 bases respectively, with 13 bases between them. Germline assignment: CDR1 SGHRS and CDR2 YFSETQ. This CDR3 contains 15 residues. Written as DNA, the CDR3 is TGCGCCAGCAGCCTTCGGACTGCTACCTACAATGAGCAGTTCTTC. Translation: CASSLRTATYNEQFF. The full variable domain, rest sourced from reference TRBV5-1 and TRBJ2-1, is KAGVTQTPRYLIKTRGQQVTLSCSPISGHRSVSWYQQTPGQGLQFLFEYFSETQRNKGNFPGRFSGRQFSNSRSEMNVSTLELGDSALYLCASSLRTATYNEQFFGPGTRLTVL.

The rearrangement joins TRBV24-1 to TRBJ2-3; TRBD1 agrees at 10 bases. Germline lookup yields CDR1 KGHDR and CDR2 SFDVKD. The V and J ends lost 3 bases and 5 bases, in that order; junction bases with no gene match: 4. This CDR3 has 15 residues. As DNA, the CDR3 is TGTGCCACCAGTGATAAGGGACAGGGGCTAGATACGCAGTATTTT. It specifies CATSDKGQGLDTQYF.

This clone was counted between two and nine times. J is TRBJ1-6 and V is TRBV5-4; 8 positions match TRBD1. V lost 4 bases to trimming and J lost 9 bases; unmatched junction nucleotides: 6. Germline CDR1 SGHNT, CDR2 YYREEE (reference sequence). CDR3 length: 14 amino acids. For the CDR3, the DNA is TGTGCCAGCAGCCACCGGGACAGGATTTCACCCCTCCACTTT. This codes for CASSHRDRISPLHF.

This clone turned up a few times. The chain joins TRBV4-2 to TRBJ2-1; TRBD2 aligns across 10 bases. J gave up 8 bases and V 7 bases, and 14 bases lay outside the gene matches. The CDR3 sequence is 16 residues long. The V gene's germline CDR1 is LGHNA and CDR2 YNFKEQ. The CDR3 spells CASTPSRAGGQDEQFF. The CDR3 nucleotides read TGTGCCAGCACCCCCAGTCGAGCGGGGGGGCAGGATGAGCAGTTCTTC.

This clone came up once. The chain carries TRBV18 and TRBJ1-2; 10 positions match TRBD1. Germline V gives CDR1 KGHSH, CDR2 LQKENI. V lost 2 bases and J lost 7; bases outside the gene matches: 7. This CDR3 has 15 amino acids. For the CDR3, the DNA is TGTGCCAGCTCACCAACCTTGGACAGGGGGGGTGGCTACACCTTC. It codes for CASSPTLDRGGGYTF.

This clone was found once. This rearrangement joins TRBV2 to TRBJ1-6; D remains unclear. V lost 4 bases and J lost 7, with 11 bases in between. This CDR3 is 14 amino acids long. Germline loops: CDR1 SNHLY, CDR2 FYNNEI. For the CDR3, the DNA is TGTGCCAGCAGTGTGGTCAACGGGAATTCACCCCTCCACTTT. Translating it yields CASSVVNGNSPLHF.

The chain combines TRBV9 with TRBJ1-1; TRBD1 might be the D (5 bases). Germline V gene sequence: CDR1 SGDLS, CDR2 YYNGEE. The CDR3 consists of 13 residues. V was clipped by 1 base and J by 5 bases, with 9 bases between them. The CDR3 DNA is TGTGCCAGCAGCGTACAGGGTAATACTGAAGCTTTCTTT. Amino acid sequence: CASSVQGNTEAFF.

This clone was detected once. This chain uses TRBV4-1 with TRBJ2-1; D is unresolved. The ends were cut back, 6 bases at V and 8 bases at J, with 17 bases in the middle. Germline V gene sequence: CDR1 MGHRA, CDR2 YSYEKL. The CDR3 length is 14 residues. The CDR3 sequence is CASRPVGRSDEQFF. CDR3 in DNA: TGCGCCAGCAGACCAGTGGGCCGATCGGATGAGCAGTTCTTC.

The gene calls are TRBV27 and TRBJ1-5, with TRBD1 as a possible D gene (6 bases). The germline gives CDR1 MNHEY, CDR2 SMNVEV (reference sequence). The CDR3 is 15 residues long. Deletions cut 1 base from V and 2 bases from J, with 9 bases between. CDR3 DNA sequence: TGTGCCAGCAGTTTATTAGGGGGACGCAATCAGCCCCAGCATTTT. It yields the protein CASSLLGGRNQPQHF.

The chain joins TRBV11-2 to TRBJ1-4, with a possible D match to TRBD1 (6 bases). The CDR3 totals 15 residues. Germline values: CDR1 SGHAT, CDR2 FQNNGV. The V end was cut by 2 bases, the J end by 5 bases, with 12 bases between. Here the CDR3 reads CASSLRGHLNEKLFF. The CDR3 DNA is TGTGCCAGCAGCTTAAGGGGACATCTCAATGAAAAACTGTTTTTT.

The rearrangement uses TRBV28 and TRBJ1-1; no reliable D call. The CDR3 runs 15 residues. CDR1 and CDR2 from the germline V gene are MDHEN and SYDVKM. The ends were cut back, 6 bases at V and 1 base at J, with 15 bases in the middle. The CDR3 protein is CASSLALGRNTEAFF. The CDR3 region has the DNA TGTGCCAGCAGCCTTGCATTGGGCAGGAACACTGAAGCTTTCTTT.

This clone was seen only once. Germline is not matched at one junction end, which may reflect a read error. This chain uses TRBV18 with TRBJ1-5; 7 bases align to TRBD1. This CDR3 comprises 16 residues. Germline CDR1 KGHSH, CDR2 LQKENI. CDR3 protein: CASSPQGRPRNQPQHF. In nucleotides, the CDR3 is TGTGCCAGCTCGCCACAGGGGCGACCAAGAAATCAGCCCCAGCATTTT.

This clone was detected a few times. This rearrangement joins TRBV5-1 to TRBJ2-3, with TRBD2 identical over 10 bases. V shed 0 bases, J shed 4 bases, and the junction held 11 bases outside the gene matches. The CDR3 totals 18 residues. Germline values: CDR1 SGHRS, CDR2 YFSETQ. CDR3 residues: CASSLAQRGGRLADTQYF. The CDR3, as DNA: TGCGCCAGCAGCTTGGCGCAGCGGGGGGGCCGTTTGGCAGATACGCAGTATTTT.

The chain joins TRBV10-2 to TRBJ2-1; 8 positions match TRBD1. Germline assignment: CDR1 WSHSY and CDR2 SAAADI. The CDR3 runs to 15 residues. J gave up 2 bases and V 2 bases, and 2 bases lay outside the gene matches. The CDR3 nucleotides are TGCGCCAGCAGTGAGCAGGGACAGGCCTACAATGAGCAGTTCTTC. Translation: CASSEQGQAYNEQFF.

This chain links TRBV7-8 with TRBJ2-2; tentative D call: TRBD1 (6 bases). This CDR3 is built from 16 residues. Germline assignment: CDR1 SGHVS and CDR2 FQNEAQ. V shed 8 bases and J shed 1 base, with 17 bases lying between them. CDR3 amino acids: CASRGRGWGNTGELFF. For the CDR3, the DNA is TGTGCCAGCCGTGGTAGGGGGTGGGGGAACACCGGGGAGCTGTTTTTT.

The chain couples TRBV3-1 (or the pseudogene TRBV3-2) to TRBJ1-4, with a weak D call TRBD1 (5 bases). Trimming left V 4 bases short and J 4 bases short, with 13 bases between. Germline CDR1 is LGHDT and CDR2 is YNNKEL (reference sequence). There are 15 residues in the CDR3. The CDR3 loop reads CASSPPRALNEKLFF. For the CDR3, the DNA is TGTGCCAGCAGCCCGCCCAGGGCCCTTAATGAAAAACTGTTTTTT.

Details on this clone: This CDR3 is also generated by other DNA sequences in the sample. The chain recombines TRBV6-5 with TRBJ1-6, with 7 bases that match TRBD1. CDR1 is MNHEY, CDR2 SVGAGI, per germline. The junction had 6 bases not matched to a gene; V was cut back by 6 bases and J by 7 bases. CDR3 length: 14 residues. Here the CDR3 reads CASSRGQENSPLHF. The CDR3 DNA reads TGTGCCAGCAGCCGCGGACAGGAGAATTCACCCCTCCACTTT.

The V gene is TRBV6-5, the J gene TRBJ1-5, with D hard to call. This CDR3 contains 13 residues. Germline CDR1 reads MNHEY; CDR2 reads SVGAGI. V was clipped by 6 bases and J by 0 bases, with 6 bases between them. CDR3 coding DNA: TGTGCCAGCAGAACTAATAGCAATCAGCCCCAGCATTTT. Protein sequence: CASRTNSNQPQHF.

The V and J genes are TRBV11-2 and TRBJ1-1; tentatively, D is TRBD1 (6 bases). Between the trimmed V and J ends, which lost 3 bases and 2 bases, there was a span of 19 bases. Germline V lookup: CDR1 SGHAT, CDR2 FQNNGV. The CDR3 consists of 17 residues. For the CDR3, the DNA is TGTGCCAGCAGCTTTATTTTTCGATTACAGGGCAACACTGAAGCTTTCTTT. This translates into CASSFIFRLQGNTEAFF.

This clone was observed once. The gene calls are TRBV7-8 and TRBJ1-4, with TRBD1 as a possible D gene (5 bases). CDR1 is SGHVS, CDR2 FQNEAQ, per germline. This CDR3 has 20 residues. Trimming took 1 base from V and 5 from J, leaving 26 bases between them. The CDR3 bases are TGTGCCAGCAGCTTAGTATTGGTTCCTTTGGAGACAGAACTAAATGAAAAACTGTTTTTT. It is translated as CASSLVLVPLETELNEKLFF.

This clone was counted once. The CDR3 coding sequence is TGCGCCAGCAGCCAAGAGACGGGGGGCTCGATCTACGAGCAGTACTTC. Protein: CASSQETGGSIYEQYF. The chain links TRBV4-1 to TRBJ2-7, with D possibly matching TRBD2 (7 bases). Per germline, CDR1 MGHRA and CDR2 YSYEKL. This CDR3 comprises 16 residues. Trimming pared 0 bases from V and 3 bases from J, leaving 15 bases between.

The rearrangement uses TRBV7-9 and TRBJ1-4, with D uncertain. V was cut by 5 bases and J by 10 bases, with 23 bases left in between. Germline V gene data show CDR1 as SEHNR and CDR2 as FQNEAQ (reference sequence). The length of the CDR3 is 16 residues. The CDR3: CASSNEPAGIVGKLFF. The CDR3 DNA follows: TGTGCCAGCAGCAACGAGCCTGCGGGCATCGTTGGAAAACTGTTTTTT.